Listed here are 26 T cell receptor beta chains from one sample, sequenced in a study of blood T cell repertoires in COVID-19. TCRdb's copy holds only in-frame clones and misses some; the assay was immunoSEQ multiplex PCR. The sample shows a few hundred thousand clones, approximately 90% of them seen only once. The sample taken for sequencing was PBMCs or T cells enriched from blood (not recorded which). All receptors come from a woman under 30 who had recovered from COVID-19.

The chain employs TRBV19 and TRBJ2-1, with TRBD1 matching 8 bases. The CDR3 extends over 15 amino acids. V lost 10 bases and J lost 6; bases outside the gene matches: 14. Germline lookup yields CDR1 LNHDA and CDR2 SQIVND (reference sequence). The CDR3 sequence: CATLDGQGWANEQFF. The CDR3, as DNA: TGTGCCACCCTCGACGGACAGGGATGGGCCAATGAGCAGTTCTTC.

The chain couples TRBV20-1 to TRBJ1-4, with 8 bases that match TRBD1. Germline V gene data show CDR1 as DFQATT and CDR2 as SNEGSKA (reference sequence). CDR3 length: 11 residues. The CDR3 DNA sequence: TGCAGCGCAGGACAGGGAGAAAAACTGTTTTTT. Its protein product is CSAGQGEKLFF.

The chain carries TRBV6-5 and TRBJ1-4, with unresolved D. Germline V gives CDR1 MNHEY, CDR2 SVGAGI. V was clipped by 7 bases and J by 7 bases, with 16 bases between them. The CDR3 contains 14 residues. The CDR3 is CASTDGLVGEKLFF. For the CDR3, the DNA is TGTGCCAGCACCGACGGGTTGGTTGGTGAAAAACTGTTTTTT.

V is TRBV7-5 and J is TRBJ1-5; TRBD1 is the table's D call, not checked against the DNA. TRBV7-5 is classified as a pseudogene. The CDR3 totals 16 residues. Here the CDR3 DNA reads TGTGCCAGAAGCTCAATTACCATGGGGCTTAATCAGCCCCAGCATTTT. Translating it yields CARSSITMGLNQPQHF.

The chain is built from TRBV28 and TRBJ2-5; tentative D call: TRBD2 (6 bases). The germline V gene encodes CDR1 MDHEN and CDR2 SYDVKM. Trimming removed 9 bases from V and 5 bases from J, with 10 bases in between. The CDR3 loop spans 11 amino acids. The CDR3 is CASLAGETQYF. The CDR3 DNA reads TGTGCCAGTTTGGCGGGGGAGACCCAGTACTTC.

V and J are TRBV7-2 and TRBJ1-2; TRBD1 is a possible D gene (6 bases). Looked up from germline, CDR1 is SGHTA and CDR2 is FQGNSA. V gave up 1 base and J gave up 10 bases, with 13 bases separating them. There are 13 residues in the CDR3. The CDR3 is CASSLDARGNYTF. The CDR3 DNA follows: TGTGCCAGCAGCTTAGACGCCAGGGGAAACTACACCTTC.

The rearrangement joins TRBV28 to TRBJ1-2, with D unresolved. The CDR3 is made up of 13 amino acids. From germline, CDR1 is MDHEN and CDR2 SYDVKM. Trimming shortened V by 2 bases and J by 8 bases, and 12 bases separated the two germline ends. The CDR3 reads CASSLGSLEGYTF. As DNA, the CDR3 is TGTGCCAGCAGTTTAGGGAGTCTGGAGGGCTACACCTTC.

The chain is built from TRBV28 and TRBJ1-4; no reliable D call. V lost 6 bases to trimming and J lost 0 bases, with 20 bases between them. This CDR3 has 18 amino acids. CDR1 is MDHEN and CDR2 is SYDVKM in the germline V gene. In DNA, the CDR3 is TGTGCCAGCAGCCCCAGGACTTTATTCCCACCAACTAATGAAAAACTGTTTTTT. This gives the protein CASSPRTLFPPTNEKLFF.

The V call is TRBV19, the J call TRBJ1-5, with 9 bases that match TRBD1. The V gene end was trimmed by 7 bases and the J gene end by 7 bases; junction bases not matched to a gene: 8. In germline, CDR1 is LNHDA, CDR2 SQIVND (reference sequence). This CDR3 contains 14 residues. The CDR3 protein is CASTTDRGDQPQHF. In nucleotides, the CDR3 is TGTGCCAGTACAACGGACAGGGGTGACCAGCCCCAGCATTTT.

The rearrangement links TRBV6-5 to TRBJ2-1; tentative D call: TRBD2 (6 bases). Germline assignment: CDR1 MNHEY and CDR2 SVGAGI. V was clipped by 6 bases and J by 6 bases, with 15 bases between them. The CDR3 contains 14 residues. This chain's CDR3 is CASSPGLPPNEQFF. For the CDR3, the DNA is TGTGCCAGCAGCCCGGGACTCCCCCCCAATGAGCAGTTCTTC.

The chain combines TRBV9 with TRBJ2-2, with 7 nucleotides matching TRBD1. CDR3 length equals 15 residues. Germline V gives CDR1 SGDLS, CDR2 YYNGEE. V lost 3 bases to trimming and J lost 4 bases; unmatched junction nucleotides: 6. The CDR3 sequence is CASSGRQGGTGELFF. The CDR3, as DNA: TGTGCCAGCAGCGGTCGACAGGGCGGCACCGGGGAGCTGTTTTTT.

The chain uses TRBV3-1 (or the pseudogene TRBV3-2) and TRBJ1-3; 7 positions match TRBD1. The CDR3 runs to 15 residues. Germline V CDR1 and CDR2: LGHDT, YNNKEL (reference sequence). Trimming at V came to 3 bases and at J to 9 bases, leaving 11 bases not matched to a gene. CDR3 protein: CASSHVGTARGTIYF. In nucleotides, the CDR3 is TGTGCCAGCAGCCACGTAGGGACAGCAAGAGGCACCATATATTTT.

This chain connects TRBV7-9 to TRBJ1-2; D call uncertain. This CDR3 is 12 amino acids long. V dropped 0 bases and J dropped 5 bases, with 4 bases sitting between them. Per germline, CDR1 SEHNR and CDR2 FQNEAQ (reference sequence). The CDR3 DNA follows: TGTGCCAGCAGCTTAGCCCCGTATGGCTACACCTTC. Protein product: CASSLAPYGYTF.

V gene TRBV3-1 (or the pseudogene TRBV3-2) combines with J gene TRBJ1-3; no clear D gene. Germline lookup yields CDR1 LGHDT and CDR2 YNNKEL (reference sequence). CDR3 length: 18 amino acids. V dropped 4 bases and J dropped 0 bases, with 19 bases sitting between them. DNA for the CDR3: TGTGCCAGCAGCCCGCCCCGGTCTCGGCGACACTCTGGAAACACCATATATTTT. Protein: CASSPPRSRRHSGNTIYF.

This sequence joins TRBV6-5 and TRBJ1-4, with D perhaps TRBD1 (6 bases). The CDR3 has 15 residues. V lost 6 bases, J lost 3 bases, and 14 bases lay in between. Germline V gene data show CDR1 as MNHEY and CDR2 as SVGAGI. The CDR3 sequence is CASSVQGLPNEKLFF. CDR3 nucleotides: TGTGCCAGCAGCGTACAGGGCCTACCTAATGAAAAACTGTTTTTT.

This chain connects TRBV19 to TRBJ1-2; 8 positions match TRBD1. The trim removed 7 bases at V and 7 bases at J, leaving 11 bases unmatched. This CDR3 region has 14 residues. Per germline, CDR1 LNHDA and CDR2 SQIVND (reference sequence). The CDR3, as DNA: TGTGCCAGTACTAGGGACAGGAGGGTTGGTGGCTACACCTTC. It specifies CASTRDRRVGGYTF. Full variable domain (outside the CDR3, taken from reference TRBV19 and TRBJ1-2): DGGITQSPKYLFRKEGQNVTLSCEQNLNHDAMYWYRQDPGQGLRLIYYSQIVNDFQKGDIAEGYSVSREKKESFPLTVTSAQKNPTAFYLCASTRDRRVGGYTFGSGTRLTVV.

The genes are TRBV5-6 and TRBJ2-5; tentative D call: TRBD2 (5 bases). This CDR3 has 14 residues. In germline, CDR1 is SGHDT, CDR2 YYEEEE. The germline V and J ends were trimmed by 5 bases and 2 bases, with 13 bases remaining between them. The CDR3 loop reads CASSSAGPQETQYF. As DNA, the CDR3 is TGTGCCAGCAGTTCTGCGGGCCCTCAAGAGACCCAGTACTTC. Full variable domain (outside the CDR3, taken from reference TRBV5-6 and TRBJ2-5): DAGVTQSPTHLIKTRGQQVTLRCSPKSGHDTVSWYQQALGQGPQFIFQYYEEEERQRGNFPDRFSGHQFPNYSSELNVNALLLGDSALYLCASSSAGPQETQYFGPGTRLLVL.

This chain uses TRBV6-6 with TRBJ1-3, with a possible D match to TRBD1 (5 bases). The germline V gene encodes CDR1 MNHNY and CDR2 SVGAGI (reference sequence). With 8 bases removed from V and 0 bases from J, the gap between germline ends came to 14 bases. CDR3 length: 15 amino acids. CDR3 sequence reads: CASWGGEVSGNTIYF. The DNA for the CDR3 is TGTGCCAGCTGGGGGGGGGAGGTCTCTGGAAACACCATATATTTT.

J is TRBJ2-7 and V is TRBV7-2, with a weak D call TRBD1 (5 bases). The V gene lost 3 bases and the J gene lost 11 bases, with 11 bases spanning the gap. The CDR3 is 11 amino acids. Germline V gene sequence: CDR1 SGHTA, CDR2 FQGNSA. As DNA, the CDR3 is TGTGCCAGCAGCTTTTTACAGGAAAAGTACTTC. This codes for CASSFLQEKYF.

The chain employs TRBV19 and TRBJ1-6, with D unresolved. The CDR3 is 16 residues long. V lost 5 bases to trimming and J lost 8 bases, with 19 bases between them. Germline CDR1 and CDR2: LNHDA and SQIVND (reference sequence). The CDR3 coding sequence is TGTGCCAGTAGTGCCGCGGTTGCCGGGTTGGATTCACCCCTCCACTTT. It encodes CASSAAVAGLDSPLHF.

The sample holds one count of this clone. As DNA, the CDR3 is TGTGCCAGCAGCTTGGGGACAGGGACCTACGAGCAGTACTTC. It codes for CASSLGTGTYEQYF. The chain uses TRBV7-8 and TRBJ2-7; 9 bases are shared with TRBD1. V trimming: 3 bases; J trimming: 2 bases; junction bases outside the gene matches: 2. Germline lookup yields CDR1 SGHVS and CDR2 FQNEAQ. This CDR3 is built from 14 residues.

The chain joins TRBV12-3 or TRBV12-4 to TRBJ2-7; D remains unclear. V lost 3 bases and J 2 bases, leaving 5 bases between the germline ends. CDR3 size: 12 residues. For the CDR3, the DNA is TGTGCCAGCAGTTTGTCGGCCTACGAGCAGTACTTC. It translates to CASSLSAYEQYF.

The chain combines TRBV11-2 with TRBJ2-2; 12 nucleotides agree with TRBD2. The CDR3 runs 19 residues. Trimming took 1 base from V and 1 from J; bases not matched to a gene: 7. Germline CDR1 reads SGHAT; CDR2 reads FQNNGV. Here the CDR3 reads CASSLASSGGARNTGELFF. The CDR3 nucleotides read TGTGCCAGCAGCTTAGCGTCTAGCGGGGGGGCCCGGAACACCGGGGAGCTGTTTTTT.

V gene TRBV5-1 combines with J gene TRBJ1-1; TRBD1 might be the D (5 bases). Trimming left V 0 bases short and J 0 bases short, with 9 bases between. Germline V gene sequence: CDR1 SGHRS, CDR2 YFSETQ. The CDR3 is 15 amino acids. The CDR3 sequence: CASSLEGNLNTEAFF. As DNA, the CDR3 is TGCGCCAGCAGCTTGGAGGGGAACCTGAACACTGAAGCTTTCTTT. Full variable domain (missing parts from reference TRBV5-1 and TRBJ1-1): KAGVTQTPRYLIKTRGQQVTLSCSPISGHRSVSWYQQTPGQGLQFLFEYFSETQRNKGNFPGRFSGRQFSNSRSEMNVSTLELGDSALYLCASSLEGNLNTEAFFGQGTRLTVV.

V usage is TRBV5-4 and J usage is TRBJ2-5; TRBD2 agrees at 9 bases. J was trimmed by 5 bases and V by 1 base; bases with no gene match: 3. Germline CDR1 and CDR2: SGHNT and YYREEE (reference sequence). The CDR3 extends over 14 amino acids. The DNA of the CDR3 is TGTGCCAGCAGCTTGCGGACTAGCGAGGAGACCCAGTACTTC. Translation gives CASSLRTSEETQYF.

The chain is built from TRBV7-9 and TRBJ1-4, with 9 bases lining up with TRBD1. Germline trimming cut 4 bases from V and 7 bases from J; bases unmatched to any gene: 7. The CDR3 totals 15 residues. Germline V gene data show CDR1 as SEHNR and CDR2 as FQNEAQ (reference sequence). CDR3 amino acids: CASSSGDRASEKLFF. The CDR3 nucleotides read TGTGCCAGCAGCTCGGGGGACAGGGCTAGTGAAAAACTGTTTTTT.